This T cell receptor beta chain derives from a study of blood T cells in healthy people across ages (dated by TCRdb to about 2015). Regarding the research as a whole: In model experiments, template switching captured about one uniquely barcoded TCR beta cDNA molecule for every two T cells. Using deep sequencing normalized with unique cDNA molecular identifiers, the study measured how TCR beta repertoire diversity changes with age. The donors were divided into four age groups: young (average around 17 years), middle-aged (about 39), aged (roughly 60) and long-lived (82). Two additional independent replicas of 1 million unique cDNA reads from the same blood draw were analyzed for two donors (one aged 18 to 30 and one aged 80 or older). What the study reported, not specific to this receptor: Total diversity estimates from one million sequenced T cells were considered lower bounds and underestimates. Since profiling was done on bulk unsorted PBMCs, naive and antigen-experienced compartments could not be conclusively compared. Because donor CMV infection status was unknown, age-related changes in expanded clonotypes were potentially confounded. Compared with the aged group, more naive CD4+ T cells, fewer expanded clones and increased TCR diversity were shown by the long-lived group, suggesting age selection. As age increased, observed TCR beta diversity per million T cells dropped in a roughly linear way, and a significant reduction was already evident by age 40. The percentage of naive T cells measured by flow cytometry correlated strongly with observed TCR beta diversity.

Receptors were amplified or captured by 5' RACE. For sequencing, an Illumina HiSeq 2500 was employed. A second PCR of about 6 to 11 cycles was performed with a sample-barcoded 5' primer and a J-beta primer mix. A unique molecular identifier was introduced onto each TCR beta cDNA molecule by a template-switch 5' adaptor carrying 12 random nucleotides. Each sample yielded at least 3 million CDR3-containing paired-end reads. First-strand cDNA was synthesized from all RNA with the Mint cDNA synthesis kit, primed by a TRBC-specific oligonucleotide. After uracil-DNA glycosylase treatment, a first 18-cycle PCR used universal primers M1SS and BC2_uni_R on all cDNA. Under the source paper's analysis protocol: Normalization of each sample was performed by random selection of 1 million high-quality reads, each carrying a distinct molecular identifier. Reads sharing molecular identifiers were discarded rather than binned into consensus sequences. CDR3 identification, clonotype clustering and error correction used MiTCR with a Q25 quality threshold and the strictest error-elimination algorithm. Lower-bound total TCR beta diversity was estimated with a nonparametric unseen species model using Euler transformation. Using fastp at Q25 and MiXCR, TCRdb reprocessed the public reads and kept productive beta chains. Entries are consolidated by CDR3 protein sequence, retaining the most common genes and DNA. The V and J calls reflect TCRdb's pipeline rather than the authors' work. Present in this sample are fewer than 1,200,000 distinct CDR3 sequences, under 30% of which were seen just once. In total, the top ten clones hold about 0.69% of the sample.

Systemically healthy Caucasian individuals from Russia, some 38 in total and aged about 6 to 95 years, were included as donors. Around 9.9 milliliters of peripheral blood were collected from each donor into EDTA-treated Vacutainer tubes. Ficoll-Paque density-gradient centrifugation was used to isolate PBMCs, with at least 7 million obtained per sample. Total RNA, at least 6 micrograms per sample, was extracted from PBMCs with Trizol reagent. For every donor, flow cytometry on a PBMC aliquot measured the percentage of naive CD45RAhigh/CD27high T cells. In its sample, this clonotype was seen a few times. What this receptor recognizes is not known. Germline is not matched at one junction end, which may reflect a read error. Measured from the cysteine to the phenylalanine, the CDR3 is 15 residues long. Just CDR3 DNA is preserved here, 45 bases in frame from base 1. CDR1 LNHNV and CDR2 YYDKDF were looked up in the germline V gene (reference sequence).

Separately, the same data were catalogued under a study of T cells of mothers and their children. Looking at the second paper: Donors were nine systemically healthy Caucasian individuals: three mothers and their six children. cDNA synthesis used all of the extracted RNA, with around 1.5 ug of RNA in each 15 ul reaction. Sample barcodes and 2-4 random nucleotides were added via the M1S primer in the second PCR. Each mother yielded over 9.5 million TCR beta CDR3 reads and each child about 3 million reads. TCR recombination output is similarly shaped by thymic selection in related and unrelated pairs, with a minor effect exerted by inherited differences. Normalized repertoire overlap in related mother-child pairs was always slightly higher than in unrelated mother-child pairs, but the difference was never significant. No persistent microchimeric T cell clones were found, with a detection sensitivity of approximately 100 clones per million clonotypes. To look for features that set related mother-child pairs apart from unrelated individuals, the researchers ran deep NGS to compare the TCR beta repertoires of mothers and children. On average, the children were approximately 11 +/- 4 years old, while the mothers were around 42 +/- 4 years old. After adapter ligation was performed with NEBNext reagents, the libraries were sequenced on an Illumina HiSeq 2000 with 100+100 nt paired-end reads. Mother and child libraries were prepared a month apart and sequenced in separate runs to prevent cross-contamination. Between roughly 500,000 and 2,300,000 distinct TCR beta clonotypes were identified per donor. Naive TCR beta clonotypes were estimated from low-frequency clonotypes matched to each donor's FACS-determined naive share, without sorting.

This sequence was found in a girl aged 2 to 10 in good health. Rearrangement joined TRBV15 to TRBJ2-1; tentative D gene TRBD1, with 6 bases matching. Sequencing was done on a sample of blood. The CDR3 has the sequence CATSRSGVRYNEQLF. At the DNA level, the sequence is TGTGCCACCAGCAGATCAGGGGTCCGATACAATGAGCAGCTCTTC.